This TCR beta chain comes out of a study of sequential checkpoint blockade in melanoma. A few counts support this clone. The ends were cut back, 4 bases at V and 1 base at J, with 8 bases in the middle. CDR3 size: 15 residues. Germline V CDR1 and CDR2: SGHNT, YENEEA. As for treatment: randomized to nivolumab then ipilimumab (arm A) or the reverse (arm B). Here immunoSEQ multiplex PCR was the method, and the copy in TCRdb shows in-frame clones only, minus some. The sample yields roughly 4,200 clones, roughly a quarter seen once. This clonotype was sampled from a human donor with melanoma. The specimen comprised tumor tissue (inferred from file names), sampled from a patient given nivolumab and ipilimumab in sequence. The V and J genes are TRBV11-3 and TRBJ2-6; maybe TRBD2 (6 bases). The chain's CDR3 is CASSYGGSGANVLTF. The DNA for the CDR3 is TGTGCCAGCAGCTATGGGGGGTCTGGGGCCAACGTCCTGACTTTC.